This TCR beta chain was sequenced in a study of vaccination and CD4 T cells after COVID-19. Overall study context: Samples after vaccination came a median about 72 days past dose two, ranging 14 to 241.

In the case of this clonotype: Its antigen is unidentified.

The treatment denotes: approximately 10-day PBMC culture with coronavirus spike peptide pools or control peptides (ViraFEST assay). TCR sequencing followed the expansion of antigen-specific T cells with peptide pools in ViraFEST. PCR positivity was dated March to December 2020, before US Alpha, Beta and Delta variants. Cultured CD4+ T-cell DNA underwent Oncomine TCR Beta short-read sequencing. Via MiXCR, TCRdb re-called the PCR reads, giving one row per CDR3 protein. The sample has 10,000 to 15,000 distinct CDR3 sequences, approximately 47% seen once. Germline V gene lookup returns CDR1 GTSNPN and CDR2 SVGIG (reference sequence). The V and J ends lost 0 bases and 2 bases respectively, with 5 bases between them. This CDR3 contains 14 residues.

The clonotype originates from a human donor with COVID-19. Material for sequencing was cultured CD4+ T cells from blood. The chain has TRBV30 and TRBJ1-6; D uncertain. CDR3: CAWSVRPYNSPLHF. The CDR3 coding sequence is TGTGCCTGGAGTGTACGGCCCTATAATTCACCCCTCCACTTT.